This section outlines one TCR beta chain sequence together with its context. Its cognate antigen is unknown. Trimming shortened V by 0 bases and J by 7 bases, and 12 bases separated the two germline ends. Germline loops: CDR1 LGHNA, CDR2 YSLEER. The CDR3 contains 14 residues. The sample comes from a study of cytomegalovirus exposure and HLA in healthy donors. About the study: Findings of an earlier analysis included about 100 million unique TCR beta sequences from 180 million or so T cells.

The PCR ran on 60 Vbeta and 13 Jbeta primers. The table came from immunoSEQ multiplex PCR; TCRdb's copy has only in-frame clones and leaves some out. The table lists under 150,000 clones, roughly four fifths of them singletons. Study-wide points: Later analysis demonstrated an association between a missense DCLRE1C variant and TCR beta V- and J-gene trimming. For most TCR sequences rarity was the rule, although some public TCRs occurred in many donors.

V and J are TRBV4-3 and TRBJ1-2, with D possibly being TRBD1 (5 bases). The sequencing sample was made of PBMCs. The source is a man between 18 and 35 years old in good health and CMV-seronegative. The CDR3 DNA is TGCGCCAGCAGCCAAGATCGGGACTTCGGTGGCTACACCTTC. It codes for CASSQDRDFGGYTF.